The 31 T cell receptor beta chains below all came from one sample that was sequenced in a study of T-cell memory formation after mild COVID-19. A single record per CDR3 protein comes from TCRdb applying MiXCR to the 5' RACE reads. The sample holds some 150,000 distinct CDR3 sequences; less than 20% are singletons and the top ten take approximately 2%. Sequenced sample: PBMCs or a T cell subset sorted from them (not recorded which). The receptors come from an adult woman who had mild COVID-19 (a few samples of this study predate the infection). Cell type and time point are not known.

This clonotype was observed a handful of times. The J gene is TRBJ2-3, the V gene TRBV18; D is undetermined. Germline CDR1 reads KGHSH; CDR2 reads LQKENI. Between the trimmed V and J ends, which lost 2 bases and 2 bases, there was a span of 11 bases. The CDR3 length is 15 residues. This CDR3 reads CASSPGFRDTDTQYF. The CDR3 bases are TGTGCCAGCTCACCAGGTTTTAGGGACACAGATACGCAGTATTTT.

This clonotype appeared a few times. The chain is built from TRBV27 and TRBJ2-2; 9 positions agree with TRBD2. V trimming: 3 bases; J trimming: 4 bases; junction bases outside the gene matches: 3. This CDR3 contains 15 residues. The V gene's germline CDR1 is MNHEY and CDR2 SMNVEV (reference sequence). Here the CDR3 DNA reads TGTGCCAGCAGTTTTGGGACTAGCCCCACCGGGGAGCTGTTTTTT. Its translation is CASSFGTSPTGELFF.

This clonotype occurred many times. The chain uses TRBV12-3 or TRBV12-4 and TRBJ2-2, with D possibly matching TRBD1 (5 bases). This CDR3 is 14 amino acids long. The ends were cut back, 6 bases at V and 1 base at J, with 9 bases in the middle. The CDR3 region is CASRKDKNTGELFF. The CDR3 DNA reads TGTGCCAGCAGGAAGGACAAGAACACCGGGGAGCTGTTTTTT.

This chain joins TRBV9 and TRBJ2-2; a weak D match, TRBD2 (5 bases). CDR1 SGDLS and CDR2 YYNGEE come from the germline V gene. V was clipped by 4 bases and J by 5 bases, with 15 bases between them. The CDR3 runs 15 residues. CDR3: CASSFGEGTTGELFF. Here the CDR3 DNA reads TGTGCCAGCAGCTTCGGCGAGGGTACGACCGGGGAGCTGTTTTTT.

This clonotype was detected a few times. The chain has TRBV5-1 and TRBJ2-7, with a weak D call TRBD1 (5 bases). Germline V gene data show CDR1 as SGHRS and CDR2 as YFSETQ. V was shortened by 0 bases and J by 3 bases, with 13 bases between the two germline ends. There are 15 residues in the CDR3. The CDR3 DNA reads as TGCGCCAGCAGCTTGGCAGGGCAAGTCTACTACGAGCAGTACTTC. Its translation is CASSLAGQVYYEQYF.

The V gene is TRBV7-3, the J gene TRBJ1-1, with D possibly being TRBD1 (5 bases). The V end was cut by 4 bases, the J end by 8 bases, with 11 bases between. CDR3 length equals 12 residues. The V gene's germline CDR1 is SGHTA and CDR2 FQGTGA. Here the CDR3 DNA reads TGTGCCAGCAGCTACGGGCAGGGCGAAGCTTTCTTT. Its translation is CASSYGQGEAFF.

This clonotype showed up many times. The chain has TRBV7-9 and TRBJ2-7; D is undetermined. V was shortened by 5 bases and J by 1 base, with 6 bases between the two germline ends. Looked up from germline, CDR1 is SEHNR and CDR2 is FQNEAQ (reference sequence). The CDR3 contains 12 residues. The CDR3 here is CASSVESYEQYF. In nucleotides, the CDR3 is TGTGCCAGCAGCGTGGAATCCTACGAGCAGTACTTC.

This rearrangement joins TRBV29-1 to TRBJ2-3; a possible D gene is TRBD2 (7 bases). CDR1 is SQVTM and CDR2 is ANQGSEA in the germline V gene. Trimming pared 7 bases from V and 0 bases from J, leaving 11 bases between. There are 13 residues in the CDR3. The chain's CDR3 is CSGEGGSTDTQYF. The DNA for the CDR3 is TGCAGCGGGGAGGGGGGAAGCACAGATACGCAGTATTTT.

In its sample, this clonotype was seen a few times. This chain joins TRBV7-9 and TRBJ2-1; 12 positions agree with TRBD2. Trimming cost V 3 bases and J 8 bases; bases outside gene matches: 8. This CDR3 is built from 16 residues. Per the germline V gene, CDR1 is SEHNR and CDR2 is FQNEAQ (reference sequence). The CDR3 is CASSLRLAGASHEQFF. The CDR3 DNA follows: TGTGCCAGCAGCTTGCGACTAGCGGGGGCCAGCCATGAGCAGTTCTTC.

This clonotype showed up just a few times. J is TRBJ2-1 and V is TRBV6-2 or TRBV6-3; no firm D call. This CDR3 is 15 amino acids long. V lost 2 bases to trimming and J lost 9 bases, with 17 bases between them. Germline lookup yields CDR1 MNHEY and CDR2 SVGEGT. The CDR3 sequence is CASSYAPAGAGEQFF. The CDR3 DNA follows: TGTGCCAGCAGTTACGCCCCAGCCGGAGCAGGTGAGCAGTTCTTC.

This clonotype was detected only a few times. The rearrangement links TRBV9 to TRBJ2-3; no clear D gene. Germline V CDR1 and CDR2: SGDLS, YYNGEE. Trimming pared 0 bases from V and 2 bases from J, leaving 10 bases between. CDR3 size: 15 residues. CDR3 protein: CASSVGISDTDTQYF. The CDR3 coding sequence is TGTGCCAGCAGCGTAGGAATCTCAGACACAGATACGCAGTATTTT.

This clonotype was picked up a small number of times. V is TRBV7-8 and J is TRBJ2-7, with TRBD1 matching over 7 bases. The V and J ends lost 5 bases and 5 bases, in that order; junction bases with no gene match: 9. The CDR3 loop spans 14 amino acids. Germline-derived CDR1 and CDR2 are SGHVS and FQNEAQ. The CDR3 DNA sequence: TGTGCCAGCAGCCCACGGACAGGTTCTAACGAGCAGTACTTC. Its protein product is CASSPRTGSNEQYF.

Only a few counts were recorded for this clonotype. The gene calls are TRBV5-4 and TRBJ2-7, with 8 nucleotides matching TRBD2. This CDR3 contains 16 residues. The V gene end was trimmed by 0 bases and the J gene end by 0 bases; junction bases not matched to a gene: 5. Germline lookup yields CDR1 SGHNT and CDR2 YYREEE (reference sequence). In DNA, the CDR3 is TGTGCCAGCAGCTTGGATCAAGGGACTAGCTCCTACGAGCAGTACTTC. It translates to CASSLDQGTSSYEQYF.

This chain joins TRBV19 and TRBJ2-3; D gene uncertain. Trimming left V 3 bases short and J 6 bases short, with 10 bases between. The CDR3 has 13 residues. The germline gives CDR1 LNHDA, CDR2 SQIVND (reference sequence). This CDR3 is CASSMTEFDTQYF. CDR3 bases: TGTGCCAGTAGTATGACGGAGTTCGATACGCAGTATTTT.

This chain links TRBV19 with TRBJ2-3; 13 bases agree with TRBD2. The junction had 7 bases not matched to a gene; V was cut back by 4 bases and J by 6 bases. Germline V lookup: CDR1 LNHDA, CDR2 SQIVND (reference sequence). The CDR3 length is 16 residues. DNA for the CDR3: TGTGCCAGTAGTACCAGGACTAGCGGGAGAGGGGATACGCAGTATTTT. Encoded protein: CASSTRTSGRGDTQYF.

The chain joins TRBV6-1 to TRBJ1-5; D is perhaps TRBD1 (5 bases). V lost 7 bases and J 5 bases, leaving 18 bases between the germline ends. CDR3 size: 15 residues. Germline V gives CDR1 MNHNS, CDR2 SASEGT. CDR3 DNA sequence: TGTGCCAGCACCCCCTCAGGGAATAATTATCAGCCCCAGCATTTT. This translates into CASTPSGNNYQPQHF.

This clonotype has only a few counts. The chain combines TRBV20-1 with TRBJ2-1; weak D call: TRBD2 (5 bases). Germline CDR1 DFQATT, CDR2 SNEGSKA (reference sequence). Trimming removed 2 bases at V and 7 bases at J, with 30 bases between. The CDR3 is 19 amino acids. CDR3 sequence (DNA): TGCAGTGCTAGATTTAATTCGTTCAGTCCGGTGAGGGTAGGGAATGAGCAGTTCTTC. Encoded protein: CSARFNSFSPVRVGNEQFF.

This sequence joins TRBV9 and TRBJ2-7, with D possibly being TRBD2 (5 bases). Between the trimmed V and J ends, which lost 2 bases and 7 bases, there was a span of 13 bases. Germline CDR1 and CDR2: SGDLS and YYNGEE. The CDR3 loop spans 13 amino acids. CDR3 in DNA: TGTGCCAGCAGCGTCCTGTTTTCGGGGGAGCAGTACTTC. It is translated as CASSVLFSGEQYF.

V and J are TRBV6-5 and TRBJ1-2, with 9 nucleotides matching TRBD1. The CDR3 covers 15 residues. The V segment lost 5 bases and the J segment 3 bases; nucleotides outside the gene matches: 7. Germline lookup yields CDR1 MNHEY and CDR2 SVGAGI. In DNA, the CDR3 is TGTGCCAGCAGTCCGACGGACAGGGGCTACTATGGCTACACCTTC. Translated: CASSPTDRGYYGYTF.

This clonotype has a handful of counts. The chain is built from TRBV7-3 and TRBJ2-3; 12 nucleotides align to TRBD2. The V segment lost 4 bases and the J segment 4 bases; nucleotides outside the gene matches: 6. This CDR3 has 16 amino acids. CDR1 is SGHTA and CDR2 is FQGTGA in the germline V gene. The CDR3 region has the DNA TGTGCCAGCAGCTCCCGACCTAGCGGGGGGGCAGATACGCAGTATTTT. Amino acids: CASSSRPSGGADTQYF.

This clonotype appeared a few times. The rearrangement joins TRBV2 to TRBJ2-1; 11 bases match TRBD2. The germline V gene has CDR1 SNHLY and CDR2 FYNNEI. The CDR3 contains 15 residues. The V gene end was trimmed by 6 bases and the J gene end by 3 bases; junction bases not matched to a gene: 4. As DNA, the CDR3 is TGTGCCAGCAGACCCGGGACTAGCGGCTACAATGAGCAGTTCTTC. It specifies CASRPGTSGYNEQFF.

V gene TRBV20-1 combines with J gene TRBJ2-5; possibly TRBD2 for D (6 bases). Germline loops: CDR1 DFQATT, CDR2 SNEGSKA (reference sequence). V lost 5 bases and J lost 3, with 16 bases in between. The CDR3 length is 14 residues. CDR3 region: CSADPATSKETQYF. In DNA form, the CDR3 reads TGCAGTGCTGACCCCGCGACTAGTAAAGAGACCCAGTACTTC.

This clonotype came up many times. The chain links TRBV27 to TRBJ2-7; 10 positions match TRBD2. The V gene's germline CDR1 is MNHEY and CDR2 SMNVEV (reference sequence). After removal of 5 bases from V and 4 bases from J, the junction contained 2 bases not matched to a gene. The CDR3 is 13 amino acids. The DNA for the CDR3 is TGTGCCAGCAGTCTAGCGGGAGTGTACGAGCAGTACTTC. Its protein product is CASSLAGVYEQYF.

This clonotype was seen only a few times. The rearrangement joins TRBV7-2 to TRBJ2-1; D unresolved. Trimming pared 2 bases from V and 0 bases from J, leaving 14 bases between. The CDR3 spans 17 residues. Germline CDR1 is SGHTA and CDR2 is FQGNSA. The CDR3 protein is CASSLYLGGSSYNEQFF. CDR3 DNA: TGTGCCAGCAGCTTATATCTGGGCGGTAGCTCCTACAATGAGCAGTTCTTC. The full variable domain, with the rest looked up from reference TRBV7-2 and TRBJ2-1, is GAGVSQSPSNKVTEKGKDVELRCDPISGHTALYWYRQSLGQGLEFLIYFQGNSAPDKSGLPSDRFSAERTGGSVSTLTIQRTQQEDSAVYLCASSLYLGGSSYNEQFFGPGTRLTVL.

The rearrangement joins TRBV11-3 to TRBJ2-1, with D perhaps TRBD2 (5 bases). Per germline, CDR1 SGHNT and CDR2 YENEEA. This CDR3 has 14 residues. The V gene lost 3 bases and the J gene lost 8 bases, with 14 bases spanning the gap. The CDR3 sequence is CASSFGGSRDEQFF. The CDR3 DNA reads as TGTGCCAGCAGCTTTGGAGGCAGTAGGGATGAGCAGTTCTTC.

The rearrangement joins TRBV29-1 to TRBJ1-1; D remains unclear. Trimming pared 8 bases from V and 2 bases from J, leaving 9 bases between. CDR1 SQVTM and CDR2 ANQGSEA come from the germline V gene. This CDR3 spans 11 amino acids. CDR3 nucleotides: TGCAGCACTCGTCTTAACACTGAAGCTTTCTTT. This gives the protein CSTRLNTEAFF.

This clonotype has more than one count but fewer than ten. No DNA is shown, since the ends of the CDR3 on it are uncertain; the CDR3 is the one TCRdb lists. The chain links TRBV4-2 to TRBJ2-5; the listed D gene, TRBD1, was not tested against the DNA. From germline, CDR1 is LGHNA and CDR2 YNFKEQ. Ends included, the CDR3 has 16 residues. This CDR3 reads CASSGLGTGGQETQYF.

This clonotype came up a few times. The V call is TRBV5-1, the J call TRBJ2-3, with 11 nucleotides matching TRBD2. The CDR3 length is 17 residues. After removal of 1 base from V and 1 base from J, the junction contained 5 bases not matched to a gene. Germline CDR1 reads SGHRS; CDR2 reads YFSETQ. The CDR3 spells CASSLSKTSGGTDTQYF. Here the CDR3 DNA reads TGCGCCAGCAGCTTGTCCAAGACTAGCGGGGGCACAGATACGCAGTATTTT.

The chain joins TRBV3-1 to TRBJ2-1, with a possible D match to TRBD2 (6 bases). The CDR3 is made up of 18 amino acids. Germline loops: CDR1 LGHDT, CDR2 YNNKEL (reference sequence). V was trimmed by 1 base and J by 6 bases, leaving 22 bases between them. The CDR3 DNA follows: TGTGCCAGCAGCCAAGTAGGTGTAGGCGGGGCTGCTGGCAATGAGCAGTTCTTC. Its protein product is CASSQVGVGGAAGNEQFF.

This clonotype came up a few times. The DNA for the CDR3 is TGCAGTGCTAGAGGGACGAACACTGAAGCTTTCTTT. Its protein product is CSARGTNTEAFF. The chain carries TRBV20-1 and TRBJ1-1; no reliable D call. Trimming removed 1 base from V and 1 base from J, with 4 bases in between. CDR1 is DFQATT and CDR2 is SNEGSKA in the germline V gene (reference sequence). The CDR3 consists of 12 residues.

There are many counts of this clonotype. The V and J genes are TRBV20-1 and TRBJ2-6, with 7 bases matching TRBD1. The CDR3 consists of 16 residues. V trimming: 2 bases; J trimming: 2 bases; junction bases outside the gene matches: 6. Germline V gene lookup returns CDR1 DFQATT and CDR2 SNEGSKA (reference sequence). The CDR3 DNA sequence: TGCAGTGCTAGACCGACAGGGAGCACTGGGGCCAACGTCCTGACTTTC. Protein sequence: CSARPTGSTGANVLTF.